Listed below are T cell receptor beta chains from one sample, sequenced in a study of T-cell reconstitution after alpha-beta-depleted transplantation in children. TCRdb redid the calling of the PCR reads with MiXCR, one entry per CDR3 protein. This table holds 780,000 or so distinct CDR3 sequences, around 17% found once. Sequenced material: PBMCs, mostly from graft donor cells, taken 360 days after TCRalphabeta/CD19-depleted stem cell transplant. The receptors originated from a male patient younger than 18 who had a stem cell transplant for acute lymphoblastic leukemia, so the T cells may come from the graft donor. The CDR3 runs from the conserved cysteine through the conserved F or W. The D gene is left open where the match is weak. Clone size, where shown, is once, few, many, or a class for clones that have expanded.

j_call: TRBJ2-2
d_call: -
clone_size: few
v_call: TRBV2
cdr3_aa: CASYQPRDGLTGELFF
cdr3_nt: TGTGCCAGCTACCAGCCCAGGGATGGGTTGACCGGGGAGCTGTTTTTT

j_call: TRBJ2-7
d_call: TRBD1
clone_size: few
v_call: TRBV27
cdr3_aa: CASSLWQGAREQYF
cdr3_nt: TGTGCCAGCAGTTTGTGGCAGGGGGCACGTGAGCAGTACTTC

j_call: TRBJ1-5
d_call: -
clone_size: few
v_call: TRBV15
cdr3_aa: CATSSTSQPQHF
cdr3_nt: TGTGCCACCAGCAGCACGAGTCAGCCCCAGCATTTT

j_call: TRBJ2-1
d_call: -
clone_size: -
v_call: TRBV5-1
cdr3_aa: CASMFSGVLFNEQFF
cdr3_nt: TGCGCCAGCATGTTTTCTGGGGTTTTGTTTAATGAGCAGTTCTTC

j_call: TRBJ2-7
d_call: TRBD1
clone_size: once
v_call: TRBV3-1
cdr3_aa: CASSKETGVLGYEQYF
cdr3_nt: TGTGCCAGCAGCAAAGAGACAGGGGTCTTGGGTTACGAGCAGTACTTC

j_call: TRBJ2-1
d_call: -
clone_size: few
v_call: TRBV6-5
cdr3_aa: CASSYGGPNYYNEQFF
cdr3_nt: TGTGCCAGCAGTTACGGGGGTCCCAACTACTACAATGAGCAGTTCTTC

j_call: TRBJ2-2
d_call: -
clone_size: few
v_call: TRBV3-1
cdr3_aa: CASGSGTGELFF
cdr3_nt: TGTGCCAGCGGCAGTGGCACCGGGGAGCTGTTTTTT

j_call: TRBJ2-1
d_call: -
clone_size: -
v_call: TRBV19
cdr3_aa: CAVGGRGSYNEQFF
cdr3_nt: TGTGCCGTCGGGGGAAGGGGCTCCTACAATGAGCAGTTCTTC

j_call: TRBJ2-1
d_call: -
clone_size: few
v_call: TRBV1
cdr3_aa: CTSSQAASAHEQFF
cdr3_nt: TGCACCAGCAGCCAAGCGGCTAGCGCTCATGAGCAGTTCTTC

j_call: TRBJ2-2
d_call: -
clone_size: few
v_call: TRBV6-5
cdr3_aa: CASSSLSGADGELFF
cdr3_nt: TGTGCCAGCAGTTCGTTGTCAGGGGCGGACGGGGAGCTGTTTTTT